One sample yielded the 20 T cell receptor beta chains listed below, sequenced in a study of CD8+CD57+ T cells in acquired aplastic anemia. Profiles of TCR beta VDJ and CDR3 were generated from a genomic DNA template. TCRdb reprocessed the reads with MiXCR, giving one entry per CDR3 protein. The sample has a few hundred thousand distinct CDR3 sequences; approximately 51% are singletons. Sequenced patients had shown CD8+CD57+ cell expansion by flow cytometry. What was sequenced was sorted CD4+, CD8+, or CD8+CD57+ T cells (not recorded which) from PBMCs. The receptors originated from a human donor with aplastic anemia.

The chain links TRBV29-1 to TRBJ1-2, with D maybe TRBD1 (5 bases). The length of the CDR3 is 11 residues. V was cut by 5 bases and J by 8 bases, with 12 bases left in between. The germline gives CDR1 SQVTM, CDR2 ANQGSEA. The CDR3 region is CSVMGLVGYTF. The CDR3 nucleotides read TGCAGCGTTATGGGACTCGTGGGCTACACCTTC.

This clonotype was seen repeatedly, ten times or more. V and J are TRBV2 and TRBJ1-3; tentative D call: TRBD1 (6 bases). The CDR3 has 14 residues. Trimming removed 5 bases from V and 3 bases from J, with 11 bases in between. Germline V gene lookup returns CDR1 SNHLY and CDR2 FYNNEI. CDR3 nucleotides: TGTGCCAGCAGTCGAGGGGGGCTTGGAAACACCATATATTTT. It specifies CASSRGGLGNTIYF.

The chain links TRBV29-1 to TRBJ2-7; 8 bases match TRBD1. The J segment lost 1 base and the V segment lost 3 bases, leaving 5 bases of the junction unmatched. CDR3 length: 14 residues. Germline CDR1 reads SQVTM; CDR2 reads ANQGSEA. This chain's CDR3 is CSVEGQVGSYEQYF. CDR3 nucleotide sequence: TGCAGCGTTGAGGGACAGGTAGGGTCCTACGAGCAGTACTTC.

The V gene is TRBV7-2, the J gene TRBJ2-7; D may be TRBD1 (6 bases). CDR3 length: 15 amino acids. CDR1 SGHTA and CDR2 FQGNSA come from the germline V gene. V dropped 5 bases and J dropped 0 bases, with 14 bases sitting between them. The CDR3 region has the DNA TGTGCCAGCAGCCCTGGGGGCCGTAGCTCCTACGAGCAGTACTTC. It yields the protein CASSPGGRSSYEQYF.

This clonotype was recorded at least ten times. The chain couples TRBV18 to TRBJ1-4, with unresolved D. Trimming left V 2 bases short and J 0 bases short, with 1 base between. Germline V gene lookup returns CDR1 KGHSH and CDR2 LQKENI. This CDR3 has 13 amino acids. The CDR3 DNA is TGTGCCAGCTCACCAGCAACTAATGAAAAACTGTTTTTT. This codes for CASSPATNEKLFF.

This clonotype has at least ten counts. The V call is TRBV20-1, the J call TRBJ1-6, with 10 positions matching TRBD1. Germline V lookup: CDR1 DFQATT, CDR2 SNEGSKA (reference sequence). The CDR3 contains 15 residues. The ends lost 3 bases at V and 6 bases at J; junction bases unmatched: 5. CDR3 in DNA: TGCAGTGCTAGGGACAGGGGGTCGGGTAATTCACCCCTCCACTTT. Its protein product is CSARDRGSGNSPLHF.

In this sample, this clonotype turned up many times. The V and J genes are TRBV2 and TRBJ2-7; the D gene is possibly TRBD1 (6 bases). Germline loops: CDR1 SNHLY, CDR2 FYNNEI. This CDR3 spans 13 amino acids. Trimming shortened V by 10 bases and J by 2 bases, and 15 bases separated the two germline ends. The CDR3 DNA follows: TGTGCCACGCGACGGGACACAGCCTACGAGCAGTACTTC. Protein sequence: CATRRDTAYEQYF.

CDR3 sequence reads: CASSKDLRAGELFF. The CDR3 DNA reads as TGTGCCAGCAGCAAAGATCTCAGGGCCGGGGAGCTGTTTTTT. This chain joins TRBV12-3 or TRBV12-4 and TRBJ2-2, with a possible D match to TRBD1 (5 bases). The CDR3 is 14 amino acids. The V end lost 6 bases, the J end lost 6 bases, and 14 bases lay between the germline ends.

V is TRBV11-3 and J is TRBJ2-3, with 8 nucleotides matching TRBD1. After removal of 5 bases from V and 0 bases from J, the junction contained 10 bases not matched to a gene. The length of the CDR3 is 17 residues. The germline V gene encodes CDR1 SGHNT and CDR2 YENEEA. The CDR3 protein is CASSRTGIWTSTDTQYF. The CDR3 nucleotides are TGTGCCAGCAGCCGGACAGGGATTTGGACTAGCACAGATACGCAGTATTTT.

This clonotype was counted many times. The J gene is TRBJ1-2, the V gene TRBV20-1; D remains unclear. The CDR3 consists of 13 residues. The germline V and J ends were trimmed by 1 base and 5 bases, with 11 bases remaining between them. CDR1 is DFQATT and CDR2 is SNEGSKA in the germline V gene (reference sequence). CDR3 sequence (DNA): TGCAGTGCTAGAGGGACCGAGCCATATGGCTACACCTTC. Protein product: CSARGTEPYGYTF.

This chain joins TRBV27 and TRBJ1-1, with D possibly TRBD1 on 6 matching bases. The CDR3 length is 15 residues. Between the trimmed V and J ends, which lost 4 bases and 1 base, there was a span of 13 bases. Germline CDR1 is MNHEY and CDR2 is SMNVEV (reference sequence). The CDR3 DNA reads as TGTGCCAGCAGTTCCCAGACAGGAGAGAACACTGAAGCTTTCTTT. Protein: CASSSQTGENTEAFF.

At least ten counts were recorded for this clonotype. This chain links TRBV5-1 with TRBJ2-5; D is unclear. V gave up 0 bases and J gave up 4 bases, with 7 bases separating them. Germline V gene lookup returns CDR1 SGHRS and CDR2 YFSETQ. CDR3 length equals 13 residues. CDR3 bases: TGCGCCAGCAGCTTGGTAGGGCCAGAGACCCAGTACTTC. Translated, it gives CASSLVGPETQYF.

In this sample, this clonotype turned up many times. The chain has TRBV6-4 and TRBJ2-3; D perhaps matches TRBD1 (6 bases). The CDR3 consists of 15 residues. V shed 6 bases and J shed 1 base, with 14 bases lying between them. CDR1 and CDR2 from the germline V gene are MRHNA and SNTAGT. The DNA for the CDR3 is TGTGCCAGCAGCGAACAGGGTGGGGGCACAGATACGCAGTATTTT. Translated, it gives CASSEQGGGTDTQYF.

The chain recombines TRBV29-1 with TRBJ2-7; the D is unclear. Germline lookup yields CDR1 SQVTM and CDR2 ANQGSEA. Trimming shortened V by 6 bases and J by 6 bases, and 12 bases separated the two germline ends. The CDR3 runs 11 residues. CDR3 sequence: CSVSEPIEQYF. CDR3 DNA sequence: TGCAGCGTCTCCGAACCCATCGAGCAGTACTTC.

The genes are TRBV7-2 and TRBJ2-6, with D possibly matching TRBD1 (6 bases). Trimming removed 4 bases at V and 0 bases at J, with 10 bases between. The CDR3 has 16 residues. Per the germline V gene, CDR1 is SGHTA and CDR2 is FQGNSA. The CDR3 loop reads CASSSQGSSGANVLTF. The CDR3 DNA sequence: TGTGCCAGCAGCTCACAGGGTTCCTCTGGGGCCAACGTCCTGACTTTC.

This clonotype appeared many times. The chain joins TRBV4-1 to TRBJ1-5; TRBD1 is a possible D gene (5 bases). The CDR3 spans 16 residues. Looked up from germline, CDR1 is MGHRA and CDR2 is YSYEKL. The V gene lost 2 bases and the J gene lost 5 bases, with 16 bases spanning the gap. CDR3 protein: CASSQTGASKYQPQHF. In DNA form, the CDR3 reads TGCGCCAGCAGCCAAACCGGGGCATCCAAATATCAGCCCCAGCATTTT.

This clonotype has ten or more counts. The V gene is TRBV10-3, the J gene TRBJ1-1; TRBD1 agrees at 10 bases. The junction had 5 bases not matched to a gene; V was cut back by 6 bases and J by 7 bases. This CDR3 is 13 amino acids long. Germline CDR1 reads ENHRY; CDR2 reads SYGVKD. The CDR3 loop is CAIRGDRGNEAFF. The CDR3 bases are TGTGCCATCAGGGGGGACAGGGGCAATGAAGCTTTCTTT.

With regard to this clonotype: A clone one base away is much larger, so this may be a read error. Written as DNA, the CDR3 is TGTGCCAGCAGCCGGACAGGGTACGGCAATGTGCAGTTCTTC. Protein product: CASSRTGYGNVQFF. The chain employs TRBV28 and TRBJ2-1; 8 bases fit TRBD1. The CDR3 contains 14 residues. Germline V gene data show CDR1 as MDHEN and CDR2 as SYDVKM.

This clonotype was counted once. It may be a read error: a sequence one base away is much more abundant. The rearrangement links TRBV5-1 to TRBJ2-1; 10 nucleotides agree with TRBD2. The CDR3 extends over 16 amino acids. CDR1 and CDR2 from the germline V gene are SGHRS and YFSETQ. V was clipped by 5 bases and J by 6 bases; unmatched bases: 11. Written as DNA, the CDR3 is TGCGCCAGCAGTTCCACCCTAGCGGGGGATTGCAATGAGCAGTTCTTC. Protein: CASSSTLAGDCNEQFF.

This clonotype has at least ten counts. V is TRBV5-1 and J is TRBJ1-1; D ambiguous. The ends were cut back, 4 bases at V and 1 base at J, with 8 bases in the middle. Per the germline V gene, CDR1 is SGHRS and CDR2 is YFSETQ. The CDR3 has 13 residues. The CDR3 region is CASSLTPNTEAFF. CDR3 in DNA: TGCGCCAGCAGCCTGACCCCGAACACTGAAGCTTTCTTT.